The 24 T cell receptor beta chains below all came from one sample that was sequenced in a study of T cells in Graves' hyperthyroidism and ophthalmopathy. TCR beta CDR3 region amplification was performed from RNA transcripts. HTBI primers were employed in a first-round RT-PCR of the TCR CDR3. TCRdb reprocessed the multiplex PCR reads with MiXCR, giving one entry per CDR3 protein. The sample includes nearly 110,000 distinct CDR3 sequences, roughly 15% of them seen just once. The sequenced sample consisted of blood. The receptors originated from a woman in her 50s with Graves' hyperthyroidism.

This clonotype was detected ten times or more. The rearrangement uses TRBV30 and TRBJ1-1; D is ambiguous. V shed 0 bases and J shed 4 bases, with 12 bases lying between them. From germline, CDR1 is GTSNPN and CDR2 SVGIG (reference sequence). The CDR3 consists of 14 residues. Here the CDR3 reads CAWSVGGSPTEAFF. In nucleotides, the CDR3 is TGTGCCTGGAGTGTTGGAGGGTCTCCCACTGAAGCTTTCTTT.

The chain combines TRBV5-1 with TRBJ2-3; no firm D call. CDR3 length: 14 amino acids. Germline CDR1 and CDR2: SGHRS and YFSETQ. V lost 5 bases and J 1 base, leaving 11 bases between the germline ends. CDR3 bases: TGCGCCAGCAGTGTCGATCCCGGCACAGATACGCAGTATTTT. It codes for CASSVDPGTDTQYF.

This clonotype was recorded at least ten times. The rearrangement uses TRBV28 and TRBJ2-1; a weak D match, TRBD1 (6 bases). Per the germline V gene, CDR1 is MDHEN and CDR2 is SYDVKM. CDR3 size: 16 residues. Trimming left V 5 bases short and J 7 bases short, with 21 bases between. The CDR3 here is CASSITRGTYNNEQFF. CDR3 nucleotide sequence: TGTGCCAGCAGTATCACAAGGGGGACATACAATAATGAGCAGTTCTTC.

This clonotype came up many times. The chain uses TRBV27 and TRBJ2-1; D is perhaps TRBD1 (5 bases). Germline CDR1 reads MNHEY; CDR2 reads SMNVEV (reference sequence). Trimming cost V 6 bases and J 0 bases, with 9 bases left between them. The CDR3 is 14 residues long. CDR3 in amino acids: CASSFQGSYNEQFF. In DNA, the CDR3 is TGTGCCAGCAGCTTCCAGGGCTCCTACAATGAGCAGTTCTTC.

This clonotype has at least ten counts. The chain combines TRBV7-9 with TRBJ2-6; TRBD1 matches 8 bases. V lost 1 base and J lost 8; bases outside the gene matches: 4. CDR1 SEHNR and CDR2 FQNEAQ come from the germline V gene (reference sequence). This CDR3 comprises 15 residues. Here the CDR3 reads CASSLVTGGSNVLTF. In nucleotides, the CDR3 is TGTGCCAGCAGCTTAGTTACAGGGGGGTCCAACGTCCTGACTTTC.

In its sample, this clonotype was seen many times. It is unclear where the CDR3 begins or ends on the DNA, so no DNA is shown, and the CDR3 is as TCRdb lists it. This chain joins TRBV28 and TRBJ1-1. The germline gives CDR1 MDHEN, CDR2 SYDVKM. The CDR3 has 13 residues if both end residues are counted. CDR3 amino acids: CASSFGEGTEAFF.

V usage is TRBV7-9 and J usage is TRBJ2-3; 7 nucleotides match TRBD2. The CDR3 sequence is 16 residues long. V was pared by 5 bases and J by 4 bases, with 12 bases of the junction left unmatched. CDR1 and CDR2 from the germline V gene are SEHNR and FQNEAQ (reference sequence). This chain's CDR3 is CASSRPLAGVSDTQYF. DNA of the CDR3: TGTGCCAGCAGCCGCCCTCTGGCGGGAGTCTCAGATACGCAGTATTTT.

This clonotype was recorded at least ten times. The V and J genes are TRBV20-1 and TRBJ2-7; 8 bases align to TRBD1. J gave up 3 bases and V 5 bases, and 3 bases lay outside the gene matches. Germline values: CDR1 DFQATT, CDR2 SNEGSKA (reference sequence). CDR3 size: 12 residues. CDR3 residues: CSAEGQGYEQYF. CDR3 bases: TGCAGTGCTGAAGGACAGGGCTACGAGCAGTACTTC.

This clonotype was seen repeatedly, ten times or more. The chain joins TRBV29-1 to TRBJ2-5, with D perhaps TRBD1 (6 bases). CDR1 and CDR2 from the germline V gene are SQVTM and ANQGSEA. The CDR3 loop spans 12 amino acids. V lost 4 bases and J lost 5, with 11 bases in between. Here the CDR3 reads CSVAGTLETQYF. DNA of the CDR3: TGCAGCGTTGCCGGGACACTGGAGACCCAGTACTTC.

This clonotype was counted at least ten times. The chain employs TRBV29-1 and TRBJ1-1, with D perhaps TRBD1 (5 bases). V gave up 4 bases and J gave up 4 bases, with 13 bases separating them. The germline CDR1 and CDR2 sequences are SQVTM and ANQGSEA. The CDR3 runs to 13 residues. The CDR3 reads CSVGMGQGTEAFF. The CDR3, as DNA: TGCAGCGTTGGAATGGGGCAGGGCACTGAAGCTTTCTTT. Filled out from reference TRBV29-1 and TRBJ1-1, the complete variable domain reads SAVISQKPSRDICQRGTSLTIQCQVDSQVTMMFWYRQQPGQSLTLIATANQGSEATYESGFVIDKFPISRPNLTFSTLTVSNMSPEDSSIYLCSVGMGQGTEAFFGQGTRLTVV.

This clonotype was seen repeatedly, ten times or more. Germline is not matched at one junction end, which may reflect a read error. V and J are TRBV3-1 and TRBJ2-7; unclear D gene. The CDR3 loop spans 13 amino acids. The germline CDR1 and CDR2 sequences are LGHDT and YNNKEL (reference sequence). CDR3 nucleotide sequence: TGTGCCAGCAGCCAAGTCCCCAAGTACGGGCAGTACTTC. It specifies CASSQVPKYGQYF.

Many counts were recorded for this clonotype. This rearrangement joins TRBV28 to TRBJ2-1; 8 bases map to TRBD2. V dropped 5 bases and J dropped 4; count of bases not matched to a gene: 7. The length of the CDR3 is 15 residues. Germline CDR1 reads MDHEN; CDR2 reads SYDVKM. Here the CDR3 DNA reads TGTGCCAGCAGTCTCGGGAGGGCCACTTACAATGAGCAGTTCTTC. Translated: CASSLGRATYNEQFF.

The chain has TRBV3-1 and TRBJ2-7; no firm D call. The end of the DNA is better explained by TRBJ2-1, so the J call may be wrong. The CDR3 is 14 amino acids. Germline CDR1 LGHDT, CDR2 YNNKEL (reference sequence). CDR3 protein: CASSHQGQTYEQFF. For the CDR3, the DNA is TGTGCCAGCAGCCACCAAGGTCAAACCTACGAGCAGTTCTTC.

This clonotype occurred a few times. This chain joins TRBV5-1 and TRBJ2-7; either TRBD1 or TRBD2 may fit D (5 bases each). V was shortened by 0 bases and J by 0 bases, with 10 bases between the two germline ends. The CDR3 is made up of 15 amino acids. The germline V gene encodes CDR1 SGHRS and CDR2 YFSETQ. CDR3 region: CASSLGGTVSYEQYF. The CDR3 coding sequence is TGCGCCAGCAGCTTGGGAGGGACGGTCTCCTACGAGCAGTACTTC.

This clonotype was counted many times. The rearrangement uses TRBV19 and TRBJ1-2; weak D call: TRBD1 (5 bases). CDR3 size: 11 residues. Germline CDR1 LNHDA, CDR2 SQIVND (reference sequence). V dropped 4 bases and J dropped 9 bases, with 9 bases sitting between them. The CDR3 DNA is TGTGCCAGTAGTAAGGAGGGGAGCTACACCTTC. Amino acid sequence: CASSKEGSYTF. Together with reference TRBV19 and TRBJ1-2, the CDR3 gives the full variable domain: DGGITQSPKYLFRKEGQNVTLSCEQNLNHDAMYWYRQDPGQGLRLIYYSQIVNDFQKGDIAEGYSVSREKKESFPLTVTSAQKNPTAFYLCASSKEGSYTFGSGTRLTVV.

This clonotype has a count of ten or more. V is TRBV5-4 and J is TRBJ2-5, with D possibly TRBD1 on 6 matching bases. V gave up 0 bases and J gave up 5 bases, with 8 bases separating them. CDR1 and CDR2 from the germline V gene are SGHNT and YYREEE (reference sequence). This CDR3 has 13 residues. Here the CDR3 DNA reads TGTGCCAGCAGCTTGGAAGGGGGTGAGACCCAGTACTTC. Its translation: CASSLEGGETQYF.

This clonotype occurred many times. The chain employs TRBV28 and TRBJ1-1; D gene unclear. Trimming shortened V by 5 bases and J by 4 bases, and 11 bases separated the two germline ends. This CDR3 has 13 amino acids. CDR1 MDHEN and CDR2 SYDVKM come from the germline V gene. Written as DNA, the CDR3 is TGTGCCAGCAGTACAACCCGGAGCACTGAAGCTTTCTTT. Translated, it gives CASSTTRSTEAFF.

This clonotype showed up many times. The CDR3 loop is CASSWSLAGATYEQYF. The DNA for the CDR3 is TGTGCCAGCAGTTGGAGTCTGGCGGGTGCTACCTACGAGCAGTACTTC. The chain is built from TRBV27 and TRBJ2-7; tentative D call: TRBD2 (5 bases). Germline loops: CDR1 MNHEY, CDR2 SMNVEV (reference sequence). The CDR3 runs 16 residues. Deletions cut 4 bases from V and 2 bases from J, with 18 bases between.

The chain carries TRBV7-3 and TRBJ1-2; 9 bases agree with TRBD1. The junction had 8 bases not matched to a gene; V was cut back by 5 bases and J by 4 bases. CDR3 size: 15 residues. Per germline, CDR1 SGHTA and CDR2 FQGTGA. DNA for the CDR3: TGTGCCAGCAGCCCGGACAGGGGAGGATTCTATGGCTACACCTTC. It is translated as CASSPDRGGFYGYTF.

There are many counts of this clonotype. The rearrangement uses TRBV2 and TRBJ2-7; the D gene is possibly TRBD2 (5 bases). V lost 8 bases to trimming and J lost 0 bases, with 14 bases between them. CDR1 is SNHLY, CDR2 FYNNEI, per germline. The CDR3 loop spans 14 amino acids. The CDR3: CASRPREFSYEQYF. The CDR3 DNA follows: TGTGCCAGCCGCCCGAGGGAGTTCTCCTACGAGCAGTACTTC.

This clonotype was recorded a few times. The chain combines TRBV5-4 with TRBJ2-7; D gene uncertain. Germline CDR1 SGHNT, CDR2 YYREEE (reference sequence). This CDR3 region has 15 residues. V was pared by 4 bases and J by 4 bases, with 18 bases between. DNA of the CDR3: TGTGCCAGCAGCCCCCCTAAACACGGATTTTACGAGCAGTACGTC. Its protein is CASSPPKHGFYEQYV.

This clonotype was found many times. The V and J genes are TRBV30 and TRBJ2-5, with TRBD2 identical over 10 bases. V lost 0 bases and J lost 5; bases outside the gene matches: 3. The CDR3 sequence is 14 residues long. Germline-derived CDR1 and CDR2 are GTSNPN and SVGIG (reference sequence). As DNA, the CDR3 is TGTGCCTGGAGTGTAGGGACTAGCGTTGAGACCCAGTACTTC. Amino acids: CAWSVGTSVETQYF.

This clonotype occurred many times. The rearrangement joins TRBV6-1 to TRBJ1-1; D gene ambiguous. V lost 1 base and J lost 5, with 5 bases in between. Germline CDR1 is MNHNS and CDR2 is SASEGT. The CDR3 sequence is 12 residues long. The CDR3, as DNA: TGTGCCAGCAGTGAAGTTGGGACTGAAGCTTTCTTT. Translating gives CASSEVGTEAFF.

This chain connects TRBV4-1 to TRBJ2-1, with TRBD2 as a possible D gene (5 bases). The DNA end lines up better with TRBJ2-7; the J call may be wrong. The germline V gene encodes CDR1 MGHRA and CDR2 YSYEKL. This CDR3 is built from 19 residues. In nucleotides, the CDR3 is TGCGCCAGCAGTCCAAGATCGAGTCAAGGACTTGTCTCCTACAATGAGCAGTACGTC. It is translated as CASSPRSSQGLVSYNEQYV.